This TCR beta chain was found in a study of blood T cell repertoires in COVID-19. As originally analysed: Reference gene primers were amplified, and this amplification served to estimate nucleated cell counts. TCRdb's copy holds only in-frame clones and misses some; the assay was immunoSEQ multiplex PCR. From that table come the V and J calls and clone size; the DNA was used to work out D and trimming. This table holds approximately 26,000 clones, approximately 81% found once. Germline V gene lookup returns CDR1 SGHRS and CDR2 YFSETQ. The CDR3 spans 14 residues. The germline V and J ends were trimmed by 2 bases and 3 bases, with 11 bases remaining between them.

The chain is built from TRBV5-1 and TRBJ1-1; no clear D gene. This TCR was recovered from a human donor in a cohort sampled during active COVID-19. The sequencing input was peripheral blood. The CDR3 loop reads CASSLRSGDTEAFF. The CDR3 coding sequence is TGCGCCAGCAGCTTACGTAGTGGTGACACTGAAGCTTTCTTT.